Below are 5 T cell receptor beta chains sequenced from a single sample in a study of chronic HIV infection and antiretroviral therapy. TCRdb re-derived calls from the 5' RACE reads in MiXCR, one entry per CDR3 protein. The sample carries over 40,000 distinct CDR3 sequences, under 20% recorded once. Sequencing input: peripheral blood. These receptors were taken from an adult who had HIV and had not received antiretroviral therapy, or was an uninfected healthy control (not recorded which).

In its sample, this clonotype was seen a few times. This chain connects TRBV2 to TRBJ2-3; D is unresolved. The V and J ends lost 10 bases and 2 bases respectively, with 1 base between them. The CDR3 has 9 amino acids. CDR1 is SNHLY and CDR2 is FYNNEI in the germline V gene. Here the CDR3 DNA reads TGTGCCATCACAGATACGCAGTATTTT. Translating gives CAITDTQYF.

This clonotype appeared a few times. This chain connects TRBV7-2 to TRBJ1-1; a weak D match, TRBD1 (6 bases). The CDR3 spans 16 residues. Germline values: CDR1 SGHTA, CDR2 FQGNSA. The V and J ends lost 1 base and 0 bases respectively, with 12 bases between them. The chain's CDR3 is CASSLEGGGMNTEAFF. CDR3 DNA: TGTGCCAGCAGCTTAGAGGGGGGCGGCATGAACACTGAAGCTTTCTTT.

This clonotype appeared a few times. The genes are TRBV24-1 and TRBJ2-3; 8 bases fit TRBD2. This CDR3 contains 14 residues. Germline assignment: CDR1 KGHDR and CDR2 SFDVKD. V dropped 5 bases and J dropped 7; count of bases not matched to a gene: 7. The CDR3 DNA is TGTGCCACCAGTGCTGCGGGAGGTGTGTATACGCAGTATTTT. Encoded protein: CATSAAGGVYTQYF.

This chain connects TRBV28 to TRBJ1-4, with a possible D match to TRBD1 (5 bases). The CDR3 runs to 15 residues. Trimming left V 5 bases short and J 9 bases short, with 19 bases between. Looked up from germline, CDR1 is MDHEN and CDR2 is SYDVKM. The CDR3 nucleotides read TGTGCCAGCAGTCCGGCAGGGAGTTACCTGCAAAAACTGTTTTTT. Residues: CASSPAGSYLQKLFF. Based on the CDR3 plus reference TRBV28 and TRBJ1-4, the full variable domain is DVKVTQSSRYLVKRTGEKVFLECVQDMDHENMFWYRQDPGLGLRLIYFSYDVKMKEKGDIPEGYSVSREKKERFSLILESASTNQTSMYLCASSPAGSYLQKLFFGSGTQLSVL.

This clonotype was observed a few times. The V gene is TRBV5-1, the J gene TRBJ2-4, with D unclear. The CDR3 is 13 amino acids. V was pared by 4 bases and J by 0 bases, with 5 bases between. Germline lookup yields CDR1 SGHRS and CDR2 YFSETQ. CDR3 amino acids: CASSMEAKNIQYF. In DNA, the CDR3 is TGCGCCAGCAGCATGGAAGCCAAAAACATTCAGTACTTC.